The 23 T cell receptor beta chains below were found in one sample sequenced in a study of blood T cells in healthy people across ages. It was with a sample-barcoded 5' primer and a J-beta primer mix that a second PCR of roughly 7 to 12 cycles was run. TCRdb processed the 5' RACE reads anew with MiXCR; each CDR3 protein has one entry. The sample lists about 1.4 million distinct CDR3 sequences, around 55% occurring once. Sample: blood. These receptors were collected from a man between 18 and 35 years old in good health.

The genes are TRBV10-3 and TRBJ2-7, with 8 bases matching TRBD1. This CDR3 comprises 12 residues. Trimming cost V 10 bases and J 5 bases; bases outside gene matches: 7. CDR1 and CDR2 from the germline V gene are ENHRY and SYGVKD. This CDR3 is CATGTGSDEQYF. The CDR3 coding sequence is TGTGCCACCGGGACAGGCTCTGACGAGCAGTACTTC.

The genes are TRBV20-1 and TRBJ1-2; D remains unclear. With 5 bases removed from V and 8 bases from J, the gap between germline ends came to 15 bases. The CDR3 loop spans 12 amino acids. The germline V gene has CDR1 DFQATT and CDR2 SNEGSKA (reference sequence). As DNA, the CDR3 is TGCAGTGCTCCGGTGGAAGGGTACGGCTACACCTTC. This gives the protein CSAPVEGYGYTF.

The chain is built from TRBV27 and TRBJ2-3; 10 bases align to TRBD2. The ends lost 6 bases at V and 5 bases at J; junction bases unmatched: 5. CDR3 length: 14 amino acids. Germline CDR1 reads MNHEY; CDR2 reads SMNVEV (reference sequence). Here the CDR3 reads CASRTSGVIDTQYF. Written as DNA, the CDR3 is TGTGCCAGCAGAACTAGCGGGGTGATAGATACGCAGTATTTT.

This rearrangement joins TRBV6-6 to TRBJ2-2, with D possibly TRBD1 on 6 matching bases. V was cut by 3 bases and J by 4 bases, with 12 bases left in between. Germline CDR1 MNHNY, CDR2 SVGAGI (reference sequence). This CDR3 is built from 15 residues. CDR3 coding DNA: TGTGCCAGCAGTTATGGACAGTTCGGCACCGGGGAGCTGTTTTTT. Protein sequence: CASSYGQFGTGELFF.

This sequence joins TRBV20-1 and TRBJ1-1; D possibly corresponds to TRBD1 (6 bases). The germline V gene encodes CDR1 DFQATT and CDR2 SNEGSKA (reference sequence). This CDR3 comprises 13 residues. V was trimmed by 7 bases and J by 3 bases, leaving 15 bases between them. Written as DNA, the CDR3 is TGCAGTGTACAGGGTGGCCCCTACACTGAAGCTTTCTTT. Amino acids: CSVQGGPYTEAFF.

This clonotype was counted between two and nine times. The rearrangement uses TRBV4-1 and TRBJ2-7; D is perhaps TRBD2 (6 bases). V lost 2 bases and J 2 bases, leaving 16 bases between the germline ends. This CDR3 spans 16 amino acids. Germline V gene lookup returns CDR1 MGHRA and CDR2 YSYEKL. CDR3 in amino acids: CASSQRVGGPTYEQYF. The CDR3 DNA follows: TGCGCCAGCAGCCAACGTGTGGGGGGACCGACCTACGAGCAGTACTTC.

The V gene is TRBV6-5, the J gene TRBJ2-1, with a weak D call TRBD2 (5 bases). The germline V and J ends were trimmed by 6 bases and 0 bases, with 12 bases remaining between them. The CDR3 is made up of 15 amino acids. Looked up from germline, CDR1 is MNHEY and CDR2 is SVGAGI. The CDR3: CASRDSYSSYNEQFF. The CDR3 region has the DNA TGTGCCAGCAGGGACTCGTACAGCTCCTACAATGAGCAGTTCTTC.

CDR3 sequence reads: CASSLLLAQDRTDTQYF. Written as DNA, the CDR3 is TGTGCCAGCAGCCTCTTACTAGCCCAAGACCGCACAGATACGCAGTATTTT. This rearrangement joins TRBV4-2 to TRBJ2-3; tentative D call: TRBD2 (6 bases). Looked up from germline, CDR1 is LGHNA and CDR2 is YNFKEQ. Trimming removed 4 bases at V and 1 base at J, with 18 bases between. The CDR3 is 17 amino acids.

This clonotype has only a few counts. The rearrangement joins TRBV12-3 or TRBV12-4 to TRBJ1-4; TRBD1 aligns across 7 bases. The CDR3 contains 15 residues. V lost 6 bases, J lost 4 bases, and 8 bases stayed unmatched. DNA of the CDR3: TGTGCCAGCAGACCGACAGGGTGGGATAATGAAAAACTGTTTTTT. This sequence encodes CASRPTGWDNEKLFF.

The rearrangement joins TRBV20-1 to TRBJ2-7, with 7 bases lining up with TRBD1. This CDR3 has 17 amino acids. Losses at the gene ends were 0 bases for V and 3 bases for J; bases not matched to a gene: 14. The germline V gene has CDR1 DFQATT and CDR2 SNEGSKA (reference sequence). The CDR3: CSARDGVRGPLDYEQYF. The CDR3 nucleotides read TGCAGTGCTAGAGATGGGGTAAGGGGGCCCCTGGACTACGAGCAGTACTTC.

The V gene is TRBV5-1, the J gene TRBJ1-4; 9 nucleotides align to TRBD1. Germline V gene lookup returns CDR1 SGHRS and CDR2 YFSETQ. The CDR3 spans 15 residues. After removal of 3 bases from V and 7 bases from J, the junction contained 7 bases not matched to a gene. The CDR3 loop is CASSWGDRDSEKLFF. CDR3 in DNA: TGCGCCAGCAGCTGGGGGGACAGGGATTCTGAAAAACTGTTTTTT.

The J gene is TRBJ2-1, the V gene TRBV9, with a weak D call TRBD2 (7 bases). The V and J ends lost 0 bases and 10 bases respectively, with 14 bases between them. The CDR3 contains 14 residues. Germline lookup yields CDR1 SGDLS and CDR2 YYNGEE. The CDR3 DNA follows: TGTGCCAGCAGCGTAGAAGGGGGGGCTGGGGAGCAGTTCTTC. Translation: CASSVEGGAGEQFF. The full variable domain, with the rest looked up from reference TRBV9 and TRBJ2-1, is DSGVTQTPKHLITATGQRVTLRCSPRSGDLSVYWYQQSLDQGLQFLIQYYNGEERAKGNILERFSAQQFPDLHSELNLSSLELGDSALYFCASSVEGGAGEQFFGPGTRLTVL.

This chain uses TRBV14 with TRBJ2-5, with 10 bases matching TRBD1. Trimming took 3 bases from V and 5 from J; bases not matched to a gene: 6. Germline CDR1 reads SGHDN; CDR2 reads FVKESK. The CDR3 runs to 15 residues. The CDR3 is CASSHGTGEVETQYF. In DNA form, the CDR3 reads TGTGCCAGCAGCCATGGGACAGGGGAAGTTGAGACCCAGTACTTC. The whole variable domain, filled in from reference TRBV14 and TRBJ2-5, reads EAGVTQFPSHSVIEKGQTVTLRCDPISGHDNLYWYRRVMGKEIKFLLHFVKESKQDESGMPNNRFLAERTGGTYSTLKVQPAELEDSGVYFCASSHGTGEVETQYFGPGTRLLVL.

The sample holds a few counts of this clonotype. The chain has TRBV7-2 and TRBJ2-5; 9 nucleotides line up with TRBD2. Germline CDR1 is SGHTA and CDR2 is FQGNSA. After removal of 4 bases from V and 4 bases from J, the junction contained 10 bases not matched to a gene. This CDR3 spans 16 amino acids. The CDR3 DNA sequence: TGTGCCAGCAGCTCCCGAAAGATAGCGGGAGCAGAGACCCAGTACTTC. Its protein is CASSSRKIAGAETQYF. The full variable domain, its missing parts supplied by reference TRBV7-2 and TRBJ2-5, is GAGVSQSPSNKVTEKGKDVELRCDPISGHTALYWYRQSLGQGLEFLIYFQGNSAPDKSGLPSDRFSAERTGGSVSTLTIQRTQQEDSAVYLCASSSRKIAGAETQYFGPGTRLLVL.

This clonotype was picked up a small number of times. CDR3 residues: CAISDGTGNGYTF. The DNA for the CDR3 is TGTGCCATCAGTGATGGGACAGGGAATGGCTACACCTTC. The rearrangement links TRBV10-3 to TRBJ1-2, with 9 bases that match TRBD1. J was trimmed by 6 bases and V by 3 bases; bases with no gene match: 2. Germline-derived CDR1 and CDR2 are ENHRY and SYGVKD. There are 13 residues in the CDR3.

The CDR3 nucleotides are TGTGCCTCCTCGGCAGTCCTTTACAATGAGCAGTTCTTC. Amino acid sequence: CASSAVLYNEQFF. V usage is TRBV9 and J usage is TRBJ2-1; D is undetermined. This CDR3 spans 13 amino acids. Germline CDR1 is SGDLS and CDR2 is YYNGEE. V lost 10 bases and J 4 bases, leaving 15 bases between the germline ends.

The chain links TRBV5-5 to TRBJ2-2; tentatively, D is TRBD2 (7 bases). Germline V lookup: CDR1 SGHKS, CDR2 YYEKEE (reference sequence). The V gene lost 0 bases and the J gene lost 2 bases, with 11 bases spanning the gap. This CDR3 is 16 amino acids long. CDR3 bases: TGTGCCAGCAGCTTGGTCCGGGGGGCAAACACCGGGGAGCTGTTTTTT. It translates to CASSLVRGANTGELFF.

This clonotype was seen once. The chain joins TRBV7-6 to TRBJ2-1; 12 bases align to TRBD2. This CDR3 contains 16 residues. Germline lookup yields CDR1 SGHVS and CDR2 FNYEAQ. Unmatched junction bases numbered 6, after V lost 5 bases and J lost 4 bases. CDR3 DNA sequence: TGTGCCAGCAGCCCGACAGGACTAGCGGGATACAATGAGCAGTTCTTC. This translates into CASSPTGLAGYNEQFF.

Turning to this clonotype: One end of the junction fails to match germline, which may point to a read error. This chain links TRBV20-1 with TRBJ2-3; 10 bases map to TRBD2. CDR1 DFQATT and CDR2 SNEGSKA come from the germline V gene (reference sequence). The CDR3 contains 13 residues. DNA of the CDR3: TGTAGTGCTAGAAGCGGGGGGGCCGATACGCAGTATTTT. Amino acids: CSARSGGADTQYF.

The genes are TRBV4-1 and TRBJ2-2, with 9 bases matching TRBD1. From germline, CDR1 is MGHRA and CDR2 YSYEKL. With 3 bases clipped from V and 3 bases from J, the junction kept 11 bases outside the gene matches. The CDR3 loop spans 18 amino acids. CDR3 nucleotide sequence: TGCGCCAGCAGCCATGAATCTACAGGGGGCCTCGACACCGGGGAGCTGTTTTTT. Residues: CASSHESTGGLDTGELFF.

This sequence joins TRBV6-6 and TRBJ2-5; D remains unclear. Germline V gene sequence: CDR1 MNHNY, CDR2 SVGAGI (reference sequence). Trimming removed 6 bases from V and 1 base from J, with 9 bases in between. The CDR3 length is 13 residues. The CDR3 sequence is CASRRTPQETQYF. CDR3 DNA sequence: TGTGCCAGCAGGAGGACCCCCCAAGAGACCCAGTACTTC.

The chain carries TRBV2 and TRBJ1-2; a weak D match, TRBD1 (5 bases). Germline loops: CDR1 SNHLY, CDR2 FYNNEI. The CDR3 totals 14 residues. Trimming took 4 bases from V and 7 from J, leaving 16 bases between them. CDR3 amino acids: CASSVDARALGYTF. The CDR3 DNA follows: TGTGCCAGCAGTGTGGATGCCAGGGCCCTTGGCTACACCTTC.

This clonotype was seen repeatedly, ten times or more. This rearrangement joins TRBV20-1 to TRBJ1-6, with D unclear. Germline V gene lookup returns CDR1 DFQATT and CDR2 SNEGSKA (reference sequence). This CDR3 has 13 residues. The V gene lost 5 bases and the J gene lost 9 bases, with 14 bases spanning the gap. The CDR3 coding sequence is TGCAGTGCTCAACGCAACCCCTCTTCACCCCTCCACTTT. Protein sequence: CSAQRNPSSPLHF.